These T cell receptor beta chains were read from a single sample in a study of beta chain features in type 1 diabetes. Here immunoSEQ multiplex PCR was the method, and the copy in TCRdb shows in-frame clones only, minus some. Among 300,000 to 400,000 clones listed, around 13% were seen once. Material for sequencing was naive CD4+ T cells from blood. The receptors derive from a man aged 18 to 30 in good health. Both conserved end residues are part of each CDR3. Each record gives: clone size, J gene, D gene, V gene, CDR3 DNA, CDR3 protein. The D gene is left open where the match is weak. Clone size, where shown, is once, few, many, or a class for clones that have expanded.

clone_size: few; j_call: TRBJ2-5; d_call: .; v_call: TRBV7-2; cdr3_nt: TGTGCCAGCAGCTTATGGTTAGGAGGGGAAGAGACCCAGTACTTC; cdr3_aa: CASSLWLGGEETQYF
clone_size: .; j_call: TRBJ1-2; d_call: .; v_call: TRBV4-2; cdr3_nt: TGTGCCAGCAGCCAAGATCTAGATAGACCTAACTATGGCTACACCTTC; cdr3_aa: CASSQDLDRPNYGYTF
clone_size: many; j_call: TRBJ2-3; d_call: .; v_call: TRBV2; cdr3_nt: TGTGCCAGCAGTGGAGTACGCACAGATACGCAGTATTTT; cdr3_aa: CASSGVRTDTQYF
clone_size: .; j_call: TRBJ2-7; d_call: TRBD1; v_call: TRBV7-3; cdr3_nt: TGTGCCAGCAGCCCGACAGGGACGGACCCCCATCACTACGAGCAGTACTTC; cdr3_aa: CASSPTGTDPHHYEQYF
clone_size: few; j_call: TRBJ2-1; d_call: TRBD2; v_call: TRBV11-1; cdr3_nt: TGTGCCAGCAGCTTCCGCCGCCTAGCGGGGGGATACAATGAGCAGTTCTTC; cdr3_aa: CASSFRRLAGGYNEQFF
clone_size: few; j_call: TRBJ1-2; d_call: .; v_call: TRBV7-2; cdr3_nt: TGTGCCAGCAGCACAGGAAACTATGGCTACACCTTC; cdr3_aa: CASSTGNYGYTF
clone_size: few; j_call: TRBJ2-7; d_call: .; v_call: TRBV7-3; cdr3_nt: TGTGCCAGCAGCACACAGGGAGGGTACGAGCAGTACTTC; cdr3_aa: CASSTQGGYEQYF
clone_size: few; j_call: TRBJ2-5; d_call: TRBD1; v_call: TRBV7-3; cdr3_nt: TGTGCCAGCAGCCCCCGGACAGGGTACGAGACCCAGTACTTC; cdr3_aa: CASSPRTGYETQYF
clone_size: few; j_call: TRBJ2-7; d_call: TRBD1; v_call: TRBV27; cdr3_nt: TGTGCCACCCGAGGCCGGACAGGGAGAATCACGCTTACCTACGAGCAGTACTTC; cdr3_aa: CATRGRTGRITLTYEQYF
clone_size: few; j_call: TRBJ1-5; d_call: TRBD1; v_call: TRBV7-6; cdr3_nt: TGTGCCAGCAGCTTAGGACAGGGACTTAGCAATCAGCCCCAGCATTTT; cdr3_aa: CASSLGQGLSNQPQHF
clone_size: .; j_call: TRBJ2-3; d_call: TRBD1; v_call: TRBV28; cdr3_nt: TGTGCCAGCAGGTCCGGGACAGAACCAGATACGCAGTATTTT; cdr3_aa: CASRSGTEPDTQYF
clone_size: few; j_call: TRBJ2-1; d_call: .; v_call: TRBV5-1; cdr3_nt: TGCGCCAGCAGCTTGATAACAGGTGTCTACAATGAGCAGTTCTTC; cdr3_aa: CASSLITGVYNEQFF
clone_size: .; j_call: TRBJ1-6; d_call: TRBD1; v_call: TRBV14; cdr3_nt: TGTGCCAGCAGCCAAGATTACGGGACAGTTGCAGATTCACCCCTCCACTTT; cdr3_aa: CASSQDYGTVADSPLHF
clone_size: .; j_call: TRBJ1-2; d_call: TRBD1; v_call: TRBV5-1; cdr3_nt: TGCGCCAGCAGCTTACGGGGACAGGACTATGGCTACACCTTC; cdr3_aa: CASSLRGQDYGYTF
clone_size: .; j_call: TRBJ2-1; d_call: .; v_call: TRBV7-2; cdr3_nt: TGTGCCAGCAGCTCACAGGGCGTCATCAATGAGCAGTTCTTC; cdr3_aa: CASSSQGVINEQFF
clone_size: .; j_call: TRBJ2-5; d_call: .; v_call: TRBV30; cdr3_nt: TGTGCCTGGAGTGTAGAGGCAGACCAAGAGACCCAGTACTTC; cdr3_aa: CAWSVEADQETQYF
clone_size: .; j_call: TRBJ1-1; d_call: .; v_call: TRBV30; cdr3_nt: TGTGCCTGGAGTGTAGGAGGGACGGAGAACACTGAAGCTTTCTTT; cdr3_aa: CAWSVGGTENTEAFF
clone_size: once; j_call: TRBJ2-3; d_call: .; v_call: TRBV2; cdr3_nt: TGTGCCAGCAACCTATATCCCACAGATACGCAGTATTTT; cdr3_aa: CASNLYPTDTQYF
clone_size: .; j_call: TRBJ1-2; d_call: .; v_call: TRBV9; cdr3_nt: TGTGCCAGCAGCCCCGGAGGAGTCAGATATGGCTACACCTTC; cdr3_aa: CASSPGGVRYGYTF
clone_size: few; j_call: TRBJ1-3; d_call: TRBD1; v_call: TRBV7-2; cdr3_nt: TGTGCCAGCAGCCAGGGGACAGCTGGAAACACCATATATTTT; cdr3_aa: CASSQGTAGNTIYF
clone_size: .; j_call: TRBJ1-2; d_call: .; v_call: TRBV18; cdr3_nt: TGTGCCAGCTCATTAAACACAGGGAGGGAGGACTATGGCTACACCTTC; cdr3_aa: CASSLNTGREDYGYTF
clone_size: .; j_call: TRBJ2-7; d_call: TRBD1; v_call: TRBV5-1; cdr3_nt: TGCGCCAGCCGACCAGGGGGCGACTTTGGCTACGAGCAGTACTTC; cdr3_aa: CASRPGGDFGYEQYF
clone_size: .; j_call: TRBJ2-1; d_call: TRBD1; v_call: TRBV25-1; cdr3_nt: TGTGCCAGCAGTGACTCCGGGACAGGGGACAATGAGCAGTTCTTC; cdr3_aa: CASSDSGTGDNEQFF
clone_size: few; j_call: TRBJ2-1; d_call: TRBD1; v_call: TRBV29-1; cdr3_nt: TGCAGCGTTGAAGGGCCGGCAACAGGGGGCAATGAGCAGTTCTTC; cdr3_aa: CSVEGPATGGNEQFF
clone_size: .; j_call: TRBJ2-7; d_call: TRBD2; v_call: TRBV6-5; cdr3_nt: TGTGCCAGCAGTTACTCGATTAGCGGGGGCTACGAGCAGTACTTC; cdr3_aa: CASSYSISGGYEQYF
clone_size: .; j_call: TRBJ1-4; d_call: .; v_call: TRBV30; cdr3_nt: TGTGCCTGGAGTCCAGGGAGGGCTTTTGAAAAACTGTTTTTT; cdr3_aa: CAWSPGRAFEKLFF
clone_size: few; j_call: TRBJ2-7; d_call: TRBD2; v_call: TRBV29-1; cdr3_nt: TGCAGCGTTGGTCCCAGCGGGAGTTACGAGCAGTACTTC; cdr3_aa: CSVGPSGSYEQYF
clone_size: .; j_call: TRBJ2-1; d_call: TRBD2; v_call: TRBV7-3; cdr3_nt: TGTGCCAGCAGCTCCGGTAGCGGGAGGACCCATGAGCAGTTCTTC; cdr3_aa: CASSSGSGRTHEQFF
clone_size: .; j_call: TRBJ2-5; d_call: .; v_call: TRBV19; cdr3_nt: TGTGCCAGTAGTGCCAGGACACCTCATGCCCAAGAGACCCAGTACTTC; cdr3_aa: CASSARTPHAQETQYF
clone_size: .; j_call: TRBJ1-1; d_call: TRBD1; v_call: TRBV18; cdr3_nt: TGTGCCAGCTCTCCCGGACAGGGCTCTGAAGCTTTCTTT; cdr3_aa: CASSPGQGSEAFF
clone_size: .; j_call: TRBJ2-1; d_call: TRBD1; v_call: TRBV7-2; cdr3_nt: TGTGCCAGCAGCCTATGGACAGGGGAGATAGGTGAGCAGTTCTTC; cdr3_aa: CASSLWTGEIGEQFF
clone_size: few; j_call: TRBJ2-7; d_call: TRBD2; v_call: TRBV29-1; cdr3_nt: TGCAGCGTTCACGGACTAGCGAACGAGCAGTACTTC; cdr3_aa: CSVHGLANEQYF
clone_size: .; j_call: TRBJ2-7; d_call: TRBD1; v_call: TRBV7-3; cdr3_nt: TGTGCCAGCAGCCTATCCGGGACAGGGATCCACGAGCAGTACTTC; cdr3_aa: CASSLSGTGIHEQYF
clone_size: few; j_call: TRBJ1-5; d_call: .; v_call: TRBV18; cdr3_nt: TGTGCCAGCTCTCCGACGGGCAGCAGCGGTCAGCCCCAGCATTTT; cdr3_aa: CASSPTGSSGQPQHF
clone_size: .; j_call: TRBJ2-1; d_call: .; v_call: TRBV28; cdr3_nt: TGTGCCAGCAGTCTAACCCCAGGGCCGTGGGAGCAGTTCTTC; cdr3_aa: CASSLTPGPWEQFF
clone_size: few; j_call: TRBJ1-2; d_call: .; v_call: TRBV9; cdr3_nt: TGTGCCAGCAGCCCAAACAGGGATGGCTACACCTTC; cdr3_aa: CASSPNRDGYTF
clone_size: .; j_call: TRBJ2-1; d_call: TRBD2; v_call: TRBV4-3; cdr3_nt: TGCGCCAGCAGCCAAGAAGCGGGGGCGGGCAATGAGCAGTTCTTC; cdr3_aa: CASSQEAGAGNEQFF
clone_size: .; j_call: TRBJ1-5; d_call: .; v_call: TRBV5-1; cdr3_nt: TGCGCCAGCAGCTTGGACGTGGGCGGCAATCAGCCCCAGCATTTT; cdr3_aa: CASSLDVGGNQPQHF
clone_size: few; j_call: TRBJ2-2; d_call: .; v_call: TRBV6-4; cdr3_nt: TGTGCCAGCAGTGGCGAGCAGAACACCGGGGAGCTGTTTTTT; cdr3_aa: CASSGEQNTGELFF
clone_size: .; j_call: TRBJ2-1; d_call: TRBD2; v_call: TRBV19; cdr3_nt: TGTGCCAGTAGTATTAGACTAGCGGGAGTTGAGCAGTTCTTC; cdr3_aa: CASSIRLAGVEQFF
clone_size: .; j_call: TRBJ2-6; d_call: .; v_call: TRBV28; cdr3_nt: TGTGCCAGCATCGGGCAGGGGAGTCAAGTGGCCAACGTCCTGACTTTC; cdr3_aa: CASIGQGSQVANVLTF
clone_size: .; j_call: TRBJ2-7; d_call: .; v_call: TRBV6-1; cdr3_nt: TGTGCCAGCAGCTCCGACAGCCGCTCCTACGAGCAGTACTTC; cdr3_aa: CASSSDSRSYEQYF
clone_size: few; j_call: TRBJ1-2; d_call: .; v_call: TRBV29-1; cdr3_nt: TGCAGCGTTGGGTCGGGGTCTGGGGAAGTAAACTATGGCTACACCTTC; cdr3_aa: CSVGSGSGEVNYGYTF
clone_size: .; j_call: TRBJ2-7; d_call: TRBD1; v_call: TRBV9; cdr3_nt: TGTGCCAGCTCCGGAGGGACAGGGACCTACGAGCAGTACTTC; cdr3_aa: CASSGGTGTYEQYF
clone_size: .; j_call: TRBJ2-7; d_call: TRBD1; v_call: TRBV5-4; cdr3_nt: TGTGCCAGCAGCTTAACACAGGGGGCGATCTACGAGCAGTACTTC; cdr3_aa: CASSLTQGAIYEQYF
clone_size: .; j_call: TRBJ1-3; d_call: .; v_call: TRBV5-1; cdr3_nt: TGCGCCAGCAGCCTCGACAGTTCAGGAAACACCATATATTTT; cdr3_aa: CASSLDSSGNTIYF
clone_size: few; j_call: TRBJ1-2; d_call: .; v_call: TRBV7-2; cdr3_nt: TGTGCCAGCAGCTTACGGTCCCAGGCTCCTGGCTACACCTTC; cdr3_aa: CASSLRSQAPGYTF
clone_size: .; j_call: TRBJ1-6; d_call: .; v_call: TRBV7-9; cdr3_nt: TGTGCCAGCAGCCCGGGGGGGAATTCACCCCTCCACTTT; cdr3_aa: CASSPGGNSPLHF
clone_size: once; j_call: TRBJ2-3; d_call: .; v_call: TRBV7-2; cdr3_nt: TGTGCCAGCAGCTCTCCCGCCGGGGTTAGCACAGATACGCAGTATTTT; cdr3_aa: CASSSPAGVSTDTQYF
clone_size: .; j_call: TRBJ1-5; d_call: .; v_call: TRBV7-2; cdr3_nt: TGTGCCAGCAGCTTAGTCGTCAATCAGCCCCAGCATTTT; cdr3_aa: CASSLVVNQPQHF
clone_size: few; j_call: TRBJ2-3; d_call: .; v_call: TRBV6-6; cdr3_nt: TGTGCCAGCAGTCACCCAGGCACAGATACGCAGTATTTT; cdr3_aa: CASSHPGTDTQYF
clone_size: .; j_call: TRBJ1-1; d_call: TRBD1; v_call: TRBV2; cdr3_nt: TGTGCCAGCAGGACGGACAGGGGTACTGAAGCTTTCTTT; cdr3_aa: CASRTDRGTEAFF
clone_size: .; j_call: TRBJ2-7; d_call: TRBD1; v_call: TRBV15; cdr3_nt: TGTGCCACCAGCAGAGCCGGGACAGGGAGCTACGAGCAGTACTTC; cdr3_aa: CATSRAGTGSYEQYF
clone_size: .; j_call: TRBJ2-2; d_call: TRBD2; v_call: TRBV7-7; cdr3_nt: TGTGCTAGCAGCTTGGGCGGACTAGCATCGGCCGGGGAGCTGTTTTTT; cdr3_aa: CASSLGGLASAGELFF
clone_size: .; j_call: TRBJ1-1; d_call: TRBD1; v_call: TRBV5-1; cdr3_nt: TGCGCCAGCAACCCCACCGACAGGGTGGGAACTGAAGCTTTCTTT; cdr3_aa: CASNPTDRVGTEAFF